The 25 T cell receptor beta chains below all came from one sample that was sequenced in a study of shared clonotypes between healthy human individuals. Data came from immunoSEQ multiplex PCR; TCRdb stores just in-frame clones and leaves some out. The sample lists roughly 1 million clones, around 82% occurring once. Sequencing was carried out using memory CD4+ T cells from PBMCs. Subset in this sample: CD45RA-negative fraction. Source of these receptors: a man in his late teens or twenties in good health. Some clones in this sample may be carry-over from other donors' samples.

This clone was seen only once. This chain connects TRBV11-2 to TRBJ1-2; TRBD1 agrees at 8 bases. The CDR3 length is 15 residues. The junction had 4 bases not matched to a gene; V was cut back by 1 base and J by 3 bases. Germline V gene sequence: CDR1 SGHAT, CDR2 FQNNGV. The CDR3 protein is CASSLGSGGYYGYTF. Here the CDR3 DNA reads TGTGCCAGCAGCTTAGGCTCAGGGGGCTACTATGGCTACACCTTC.

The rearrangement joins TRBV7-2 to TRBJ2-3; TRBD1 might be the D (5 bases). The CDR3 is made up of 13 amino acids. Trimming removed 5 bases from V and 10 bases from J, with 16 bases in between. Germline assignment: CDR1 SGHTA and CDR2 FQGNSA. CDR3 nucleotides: TGTGCCAGCAGCCCGGAATCAGGGTCGGCGCAGTATTTT. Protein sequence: CASSPESGSAQYF.

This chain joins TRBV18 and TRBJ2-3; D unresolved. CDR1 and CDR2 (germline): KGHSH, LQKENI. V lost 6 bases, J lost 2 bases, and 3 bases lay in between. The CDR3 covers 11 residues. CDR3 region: CASSDTDTQYF. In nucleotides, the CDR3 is TGTGCCAGCTCCGACACAGATACGCAGTATTTT.

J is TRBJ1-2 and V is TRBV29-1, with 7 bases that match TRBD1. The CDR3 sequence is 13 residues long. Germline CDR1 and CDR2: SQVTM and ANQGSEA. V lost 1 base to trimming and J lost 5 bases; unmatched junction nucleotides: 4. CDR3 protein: CSVEGGQPYGYTF. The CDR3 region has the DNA TGCAGCGTTGAAGGGGGACAGCCGTATGGCTACACCTTC.

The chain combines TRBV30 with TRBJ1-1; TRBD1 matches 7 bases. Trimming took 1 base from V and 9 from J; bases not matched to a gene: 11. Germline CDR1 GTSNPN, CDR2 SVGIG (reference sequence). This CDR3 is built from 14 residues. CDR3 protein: CAWSGWTGGTQAFF. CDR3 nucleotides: TGTGCCTGGAGTGGATGGACAGGCGGCACCCAAGCTTTCTTT.

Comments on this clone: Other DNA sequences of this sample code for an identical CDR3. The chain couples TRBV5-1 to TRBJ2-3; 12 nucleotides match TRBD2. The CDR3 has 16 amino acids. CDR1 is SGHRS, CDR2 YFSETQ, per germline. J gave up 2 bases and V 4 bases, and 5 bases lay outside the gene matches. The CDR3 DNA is TGCGCCAGCAGCCCAGGGACTAGCGGGTACACAGATACGCAGTATTTT. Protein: CASSPGTSGYTDTQYF.

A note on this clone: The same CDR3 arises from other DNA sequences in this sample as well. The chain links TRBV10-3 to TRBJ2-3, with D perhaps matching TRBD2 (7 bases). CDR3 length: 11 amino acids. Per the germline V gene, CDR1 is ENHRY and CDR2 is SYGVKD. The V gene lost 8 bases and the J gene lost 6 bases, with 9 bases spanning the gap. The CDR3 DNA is TGTGCCATCGGGGGGGCGGATACGCAGTATTTT. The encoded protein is CAIGGADTQYF.

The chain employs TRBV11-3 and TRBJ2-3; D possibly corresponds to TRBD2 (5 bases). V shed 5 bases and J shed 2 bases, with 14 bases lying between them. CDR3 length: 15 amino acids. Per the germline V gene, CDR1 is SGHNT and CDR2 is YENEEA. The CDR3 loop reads CASSTRDLPTDTQYF. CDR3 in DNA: TGTGCCAGCAGCACCCGGGATCTACCCACAGATACGCAGTATTTT.

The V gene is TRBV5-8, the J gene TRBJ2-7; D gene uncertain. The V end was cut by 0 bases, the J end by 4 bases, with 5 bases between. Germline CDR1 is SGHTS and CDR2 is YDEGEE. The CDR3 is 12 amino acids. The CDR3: CASSLARYEQYF. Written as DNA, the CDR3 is TGTGCCAGCAGCTTGGCCAGATACGAGCAGTACTTC.

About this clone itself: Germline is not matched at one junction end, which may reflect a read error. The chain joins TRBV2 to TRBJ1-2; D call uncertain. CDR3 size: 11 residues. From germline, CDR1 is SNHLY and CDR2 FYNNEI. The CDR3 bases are TGTGCCAGCACAAGAGGACCGACGGTGCACTTC. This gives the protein CASTRGPTVHF.

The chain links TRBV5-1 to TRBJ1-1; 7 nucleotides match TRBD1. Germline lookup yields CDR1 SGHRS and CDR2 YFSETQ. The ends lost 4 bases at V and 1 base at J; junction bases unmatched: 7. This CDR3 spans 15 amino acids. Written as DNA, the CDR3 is TGCGCCAGCAGCCGGGACAGAGCCCGGAACACTGAAGCTTTCTTT. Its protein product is CASSRDRARNTEAFF.

The CDR3 DNA follows: TGTGCCAGCAGCTTAGCGTCCGGGCTGGGAAACACCATATATTTT. This sequence encodes CASSLASGLGNTIYF. The rearrangement links TRBV7-2 to TRBJ1-3; D gene unclear. The CDR3 has 15 amino acids. CDR1 and CDR2 from the germline V gene are SGHTA and FQGNSA. Deletions cut 0 bases from V and 4 bases from J, with 10 bases between.

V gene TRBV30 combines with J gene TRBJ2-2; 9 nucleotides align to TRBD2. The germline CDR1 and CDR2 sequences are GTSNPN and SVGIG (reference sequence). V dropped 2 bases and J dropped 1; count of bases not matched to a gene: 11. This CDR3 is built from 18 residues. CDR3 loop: CAWSFIVGLAQNTGELFF. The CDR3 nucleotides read TGTGCCTGGAGTTTTATAGTCGGACTAGCGCAGAACACCGGGGAGCTGTTTTTT.

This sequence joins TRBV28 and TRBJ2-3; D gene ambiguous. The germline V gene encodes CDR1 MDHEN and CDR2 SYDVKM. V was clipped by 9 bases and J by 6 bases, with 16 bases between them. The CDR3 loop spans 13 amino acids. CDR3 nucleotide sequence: TGTGCCAGTAAGACCTACGCCCGGGATACGCAGTATTTT. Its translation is CASKTYARDTQYF.

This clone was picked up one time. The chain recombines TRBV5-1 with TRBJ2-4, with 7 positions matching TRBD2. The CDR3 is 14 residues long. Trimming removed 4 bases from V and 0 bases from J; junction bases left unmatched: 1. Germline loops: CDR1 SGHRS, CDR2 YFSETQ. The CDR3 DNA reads TGCGCCAGCAGCATAGCGGGAGCCAAAAACATTCAGTACTTC. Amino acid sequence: CASSIAGAKNIQYF.

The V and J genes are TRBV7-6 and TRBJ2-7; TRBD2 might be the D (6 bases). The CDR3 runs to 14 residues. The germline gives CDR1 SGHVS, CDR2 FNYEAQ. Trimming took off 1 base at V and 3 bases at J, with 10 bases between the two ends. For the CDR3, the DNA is TGTGCCAGCAGCTTAGACGCGGGGATCTACGAGCAGTACTTC. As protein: CASSLDAGIYEQYF.

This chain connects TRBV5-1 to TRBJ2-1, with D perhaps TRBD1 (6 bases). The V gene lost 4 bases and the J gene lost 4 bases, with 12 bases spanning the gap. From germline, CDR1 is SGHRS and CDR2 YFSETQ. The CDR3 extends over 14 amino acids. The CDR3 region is CASSQSGTYNEQFF. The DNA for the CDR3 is TGCGCCAGCAGCCAGTCCGGGACATACAATGAGCAGTTCTTC.

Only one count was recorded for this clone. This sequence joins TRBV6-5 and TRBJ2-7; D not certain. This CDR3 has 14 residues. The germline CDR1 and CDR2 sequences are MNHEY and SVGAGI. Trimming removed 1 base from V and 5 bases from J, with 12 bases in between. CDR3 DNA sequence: TGTGCCAGCAGTTACTGGGGAAGAGAGGACGAGCAGTACTTC. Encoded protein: CASSYWGREDEQYF.

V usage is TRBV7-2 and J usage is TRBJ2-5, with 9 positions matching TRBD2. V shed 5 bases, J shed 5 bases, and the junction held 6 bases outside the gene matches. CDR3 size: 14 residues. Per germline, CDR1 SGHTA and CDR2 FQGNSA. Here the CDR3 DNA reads TGTGCCAGCAGCCTCCTAGCGGGGCCCGAGACCCAGTACTTC. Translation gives CASSLLAGPETQYF. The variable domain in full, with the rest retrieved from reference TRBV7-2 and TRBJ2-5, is GAGVSQSPSNKVTEKGKDVELRCDPISGHTALYWYRQSLGQGLEFLIYFQGNSAPDKSGLPSDRFSAERTGGSVSTLTIQRTQQEDSAVYLCASSLLAGPETQYFGPGTRLLVL.

Here the CDR3 reads CASSPAWQETQYF. CDR3 nucleotide sequence: TGTGCCAGCAGCCCCGCCTGGCAAGAGACCCAGTACTTC. The genes are TRBV7-9 and TRBJ2-5; D is unresolved. Germline values: CDR1 SEHNR, CDR2 FQNEAQ (reference sequence). The CDR3 extends over 13 amino acids. V was clipped by 5 bases and J by 2 bases, with 9 bases between them.

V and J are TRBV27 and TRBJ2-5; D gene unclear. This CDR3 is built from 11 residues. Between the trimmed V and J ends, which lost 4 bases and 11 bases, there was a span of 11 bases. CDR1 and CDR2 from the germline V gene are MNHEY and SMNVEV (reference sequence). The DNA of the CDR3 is TGTGCCAGCAGTTCGAGGACCGGGCAGTACTTC. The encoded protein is CASSSRTGQYF.

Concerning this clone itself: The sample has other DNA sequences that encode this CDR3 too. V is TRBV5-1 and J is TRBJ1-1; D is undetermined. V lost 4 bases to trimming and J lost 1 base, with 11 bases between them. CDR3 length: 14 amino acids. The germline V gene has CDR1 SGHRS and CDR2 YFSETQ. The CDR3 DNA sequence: TGCGCCAGCAGCGCCCGGACGGCGAACACTGAAGCTTTCTTT. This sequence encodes CASSARTANTEAFF.

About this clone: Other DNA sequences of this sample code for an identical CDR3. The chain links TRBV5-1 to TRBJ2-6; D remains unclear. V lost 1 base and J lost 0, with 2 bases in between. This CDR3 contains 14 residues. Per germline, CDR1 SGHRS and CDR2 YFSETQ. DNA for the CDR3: TGCGCCAGCAGCTTGAGCTCTGGGGCCAACGTCCTGACTTTC. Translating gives CASSLSSGANVLTF.

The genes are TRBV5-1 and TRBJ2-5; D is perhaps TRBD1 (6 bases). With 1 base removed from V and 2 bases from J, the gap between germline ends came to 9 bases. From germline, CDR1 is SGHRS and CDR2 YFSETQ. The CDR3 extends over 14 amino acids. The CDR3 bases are TGCGCCAGCAGCTTGTCGAGGGGGCAAGAGACCCAGTACTTC. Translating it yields CASSLSRGQETQYF. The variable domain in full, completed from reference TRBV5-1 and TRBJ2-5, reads KAGVTQTPRYLIKTRGQQVTLSCSPISGHRSVSWYQQTPGQGLQFLFEYFSETQRNKGNFPGRFSGRQFSNSRSEMNVSTLELGDSALYLCASSLSRGQETQYFGPGTRLLVL.

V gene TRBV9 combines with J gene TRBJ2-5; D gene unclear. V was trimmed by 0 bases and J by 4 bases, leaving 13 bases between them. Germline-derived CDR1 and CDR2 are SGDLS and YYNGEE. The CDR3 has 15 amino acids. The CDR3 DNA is TGTGCCAGCAGCGTAGAGGGTAGAATAGTAGAGACCCAGTACTTC. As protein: CASSVEGRIVETQYF.